This TCR beta chain derives from a study of radiotherapy plus CTLA-4 blockade in lung cancer. The trim removed 9 bases at V and 13 bases at J, leaving 13 bases unmatched. The CDR3 extends over 13 amino acids. Germline lookup yields CDR1 KGHSH and CDR2 LQKENI. Some clones are missing from TCRdb's copy, which holds only in-frame ones; the method was immunoSEQ multiplex PCR. The sample consists of tens of thousands of clones, roughly three quarters of them appearing once. This TCR was sampled from a human donor with non-small cell lung cancer whose response to radiotherapy plus ipilimumab could not be evaluated. The sequenced sample was peripheral blood, obtained from a patient treated with radiotherapy plus ipilimumab. The J gene is TRBJ2-1, the V gene TRBV18; 9 bases match TRBD2. CDR3 loop: CASFLTGLAPQFF. The CDR3 region has the DNA TGTGCCAGTTTTCTTACGGGACTAGCTCCCCAGTTCTTC.